The clone carrying this T cell receptor (beta chain) was seen a few times. What was amplified from RNA transcripts were TCR beta CDR3 regions. With the HTBI primer set, the TCR CDR3 went through a first round of RT-PCR. TCRdb independently ran MiXCR on the multiplex PCR reads; one entry per CDR3 protein. Here the sample spans 550,000 to 650,000 distinct CDR3 sequences, 12% to 15% being singletons. This CDR3 has 14 residues. Germline V gives CDR1 MNHEY, CDR2 SVGEGT. Trimming removed 0 bases from V and 7 bases from J, with 13 bases in between. The source of the sample is a study of T cells in Graves' hyperthyroidism and ophthalmopathy.

The rearrangement links TRBV6-2 or TRBV6-3 to TRBJ2-7, with D uncertain. The sequenced sample consisted of blood. The clonotype originates from a woman between 40 and 55 years old with Graves' hyperthyroidism. CDR3 DNA: TGTGCCAGCAGTTACTCCCAGCTTAGTTGGGAGCAGTACTTC. It yields the protein CASSYSQLSWEQYF.